This TCR beta chain was documented in a study of T cell responses to AZD1222 COVID-19 vaccine. General study results and limits: Spike-specific TCR repertoires showed rising breadth and depth after two AZD1222 doses. Within unmutated variant regions lay the reported targets of nearly half of spike-specific TCRs.

Germline trimming cut 1 base from V and 2 bases from J; bases unmatched to any gene: 2. The CDR3 covers 15 residues. Germline V gives CDR1 SGHNT, CDR2 YENEEA. With respect to this clone: Antigen unknown.

Profiling relied on immunoSEQ multiplex PCR, and the TCRdb table lists in-frame clones only, not all of them. Among about 150,000 clones listed, nearly 90% were seen once. The sequencing here drew on peripheral blood, taken on day 0 of AZD1222 vaccination. V is TRBV11-3 and J is TRBJ2-1; 7 nucleotides align to TRBD2. The receptor's source is an adult in good health. The chain's CDR3 is CASSLGGRAYNEQFF. The DNA of the CDR3 is TGTGCCAGCAGCTTAGGGGGGAGGGCCTACAATGAGCAGTTCTTC.